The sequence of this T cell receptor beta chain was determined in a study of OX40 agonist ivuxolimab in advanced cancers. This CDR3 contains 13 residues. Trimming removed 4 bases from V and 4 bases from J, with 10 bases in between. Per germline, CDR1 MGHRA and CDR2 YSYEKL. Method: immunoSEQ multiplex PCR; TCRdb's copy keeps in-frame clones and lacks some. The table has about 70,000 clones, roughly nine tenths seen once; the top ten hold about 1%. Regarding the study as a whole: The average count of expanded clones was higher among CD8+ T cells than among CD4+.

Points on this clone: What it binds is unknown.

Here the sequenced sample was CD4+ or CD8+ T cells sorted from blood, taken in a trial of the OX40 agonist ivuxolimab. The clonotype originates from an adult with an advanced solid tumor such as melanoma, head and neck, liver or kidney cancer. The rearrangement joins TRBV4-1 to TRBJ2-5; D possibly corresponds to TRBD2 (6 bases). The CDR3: CASSRLVGETQYF. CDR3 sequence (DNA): TGCGCCAGCAGCCGACTAGTGGGAGAGACCCAGTACTTC.